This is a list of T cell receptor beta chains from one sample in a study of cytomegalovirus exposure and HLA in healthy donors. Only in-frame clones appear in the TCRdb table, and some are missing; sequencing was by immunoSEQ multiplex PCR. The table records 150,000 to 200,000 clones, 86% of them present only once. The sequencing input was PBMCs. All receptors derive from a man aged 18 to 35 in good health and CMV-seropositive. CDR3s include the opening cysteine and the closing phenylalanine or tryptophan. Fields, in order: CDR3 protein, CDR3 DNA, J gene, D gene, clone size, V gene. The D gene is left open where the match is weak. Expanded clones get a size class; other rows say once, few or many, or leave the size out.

CDR3: CASSRQSAPTNEKLFF
DNA: TGTGCCAGCTCCCGACAATCGGCCCCAACTAATGAAAAACTGTTTTTT
J: TRBJ1-4
D: -
size: -
V: TRBV18

CDR3: CASSRSYPPDEQYF
DNA: TGTGCCAGCTCACGTAGCTATCCCCCGGACGAGCAGTACTTC
J: TRBJ2-7
D: -
size: -
V: TRBV18

CDR3: CSPARSNNEQFF
DNA: TGCAGCCCCGCTAGGTCTAACAATGAGCAGTTCTTC
J: TRBJ2-1
D: -
size: -
V: TRBV29-1

CDR3: CASSLGQGAYEQYF
DNA: TGCGCCAGCAGCCTAGGACAGGGGGCTTACGAGCAGTACTTC
J: TRBJ2-7
D: TRBD1
size: once
V: TRBV10-2

CDR3: CAWSPDRGQPQHF
DNA: TGTGCCTGGAGTCCCGACAGGGGACAGCCCCAGCATTTT
J: TRBJ1-5
D: TRBD1
size: -
V: TRBV30

CDR3: CASSPPSREGDTQYF
DNA: TGTGCCAGCTCACCACCGTCCCGGGAGGGGGATACGCAGTATTTT
J: TRBJ2-3
D: TRBD2
size: -
V: TRBV18

CDR3: CASSPDRGPQHF
DNA: TGTGCCAGCAGCCCGGACAGGGGCCCTCAGCATTTT
J: TRBJ1-5
D: TRBD1
size: -
V: TRBV7-8

CDR3: CATTTGTGTGELFF
DNA: TGTGCCACCACTACAGGTACAGGCACCGGGGAGCTGTTTTTT
J: TRBJ2-2
D: -
size: -
V: TRBV6-1

CDR3: CASSQRITYEQYF
DNA: TGTGCCAGCAGTCAGCGTATTACCTACGAGCAGTACTTC
J: TRBJ2-7
D: -
size: -
V: TRBV7-2

CDR3: CASSTGGGKFF
DNA: TGTGCCAGCAGTACAGGGGGAGGGAAGTTCTTC
J: TRBJ2-1
D: -
size: once
V: TRBV28

CDR3: CASSPQGSTEAFF
DNA: TGTGCCAGCAGCCCCCAGGGGAGCACTGAAGCTTTCTTT
J: TRBJ1-1
D: -
size: -
V: TRBV11-2

CDR3: CASSEMWLGYEQYF
DNA: TGTGCCAGCAGTGAAATGTGGCTCGGGTACGAGCAGTACTTC
J: TRBJ2-7
D: -
size: -
V: TRBV6-1

CDR3: CASSLRFGGGNNEQFF
DNA: TGTGCCAGCAGTCTTCGTTTTGGGGGGGGAAACAATGAGCAGTTCTTC
J: TRBJ2-1
D: TRBD2
size: -
V: TRBV11-2

CDR3: CASKDSVGNTEAFF
DNA: TGTGCCAGCAAAGACAGTGTCGGGAACACTGAAGCTTTCTTT
J: TRBJ1-1
D: -
size: once
V: TRBV2

CDR3: CASRSQGRISYEQYF
DNA: TGTGCCAGCAGATCTCAGGGAAGGATTTCCTACGAGCAGTACTTC
J: TRBJ2-7
D: -
size: once
V: TRBV27

CDR3: CASSASLAERRDTQYF
DNA: TGTGCCAGCAGCGCCTCACTAGCGGAGAGGAGAGATACGCAGTATTTT
J: TRBJ2-3
D: TRBD2
size: -
V: TRBV7-9

CDR3: CASTKGQGYEQYF
DNA: TGTGCCAGTACCAAGGGACAGGGCTACGAGCAGTACTTC
J: TRBJ2-7
D: TRBD1
size: -
V: TRBV19

CDR3: CASSYPGQETQYF
DNA: TGTGCCAGCAGTTACCCGGGACAAGAGACCCAGTACTTC
J: TRBJ2-5
D: -
size: -
V: TRBV6-5

CDR3: CASSRDSMNTEAFF
DNA: TGCGCCAGCAGCCGGGACAGCATGAACACTGAAGCTTTCTTT
J: TRBJ1-1
D: TRBD1
size: -
V: TRBV4-1

CDR3: CASSQGWQMNTEAFF
DNA: TGCGCCAGCAGCCAAGGTTGGCAGATGAACACTGAAGCTTTCTTT
J: TRBJ1-1
D: -
size: -
V: TRBV4-3

CDR3: CASSSSGAGYTF
DNA: TGTGCCAGCAGCTCGTCAGGGGCTGGCTACACCTTC
J: TRBJ1-2
D: -
size: -
V: TRBV5-6

CDR3: CSVAGTGLGETQYF
DNA: TGCAGCGTTGCCGGGACAGGGCTCGGGGAGACCCAGTACTTC
J: TRBJ2-5
D: TRBD1
size: -
V: TRBV29-1

CDR3: CASSEYRGGLGEQFF
DNA: TGTGCCAGCAGTGAATATCGCGGGGGGCTGGGTGAGCAGTTCTTC
J: TRBJ2-1
D: TRBD2
size: -
V: TRBV25-1